These 15 T cell receptor beta chains share one sample of origin, sequenced in a study of T-cell memory formation after mild COVID-19. One entry per CDR3 protein results from TCRdb running MiXCR on the 5' RACE reads. Of roughly 310,000 distinct CDR3 sequences in the sample, more than 15% were seen once. Sequenced sample: PBMCs or a T cell subset sorted from them (not recorded which). The receptors come from a young man who had mild COVID-19 (a few samples of this study predate the infection). Cell type and time point are not known.

This rearrangement joins TRBV9 to TRBJ2-7, with 7 bases aligning to TRBD1. With 2 bases clipped from V and 1 base from J, the junction kept 6 bases outside the gene matches. CDR3 length: 15 amino acids. The germline V gene has CDR1 SGDLS and CDR2 YYNGEE. The DNA of the CDR3 is TGTGCCAGCAGCGTGGGTTACAGGGGATCCTACGAGCAGTACTTC. Translation gives CASSVGYRGSYEQYF.

This clonotype was counted a few times. This sequence joins TRBV5-4 and TRBJ2-2; D might be TRBD2 (5 bases). CDR3 length: 15 residues. Trimming removed 4 bases from V and 6 bases from J, with 16 bases in between. Germline-derived CDR1 and CDR2 are SGHNT and YYREEE (reference sequence). The CDR3 DNA sequence: TGTGCCAGCAGCCATAACGCGGACGGGGCCGGGGAGCTGTTTTTT. This translates into CASSHNADGAGELFF.

This clonotype was counted many times. The chain has TRBV7-2 and TRBJ1-4; 8 bases line up with TRBD1. CDR1 and CDR2 from the germline V gene are SGHTA and FQGNSA. The V gene end was trimmed by 1 base and the J gene end by 6 bases; junction bases not matched to a gene: 7. This CDR3 has 16 residues. The DNA of the CDR3 is TGTGCCAGCAGCTTAGAGCCCAGGGGGCTGGATGAAAAACTGTTTTTT. It codes for CASSLEPRGLDEKLFF.

Only a few counts were recorded for this clonotype. V gene TRBV6-6 combines with J gene TRBJ1-4; D is undetermined. This CDR3 spans 13 amino acids. Germline CDR1 and CDR2: MNHNY and SVGAGI (reference sequence). V was cut by 2 bases and J by 8 bases, with 9 bases left in between. CDR3 in DNA: TGTGCCAGCAGTTACAGAGGTGACGAAAAACTGTTTTTT. Its protein is CASSYRGDEKLFF.

This clonotype was counted between two and nine times. V usage is TRBV6-5 and J usage is TRBJ1-5; D call uncertain. The germline V and J ends were trimmed by 0 bases and 6 bases, with 9 bases remaining between them. This CDR3 has 14 residues. Germline assignment: CDR1 MNHEY and CDR2 SVGAGI. This chain's CDR3 is CASSYSSGAQPQHF. The CDR3 nucleotides read TGTGCCAGCAGTTACTCGTCGGGAGCTCAGCCCCAGCATTTT.

This clonotype was seen a handful of times. CDR3 region: CASSLDPRQPQHF. DNA of the CDR3: TGTGCCAGCAGCTTGGACCCGCGTCAGCCCCAGCATTTT. The chain has TRBV7-2 and TRBJ1-5, with D unresolved. Trimming left V 3 bases short and J 6 bases short, with 9 bases between. The CDR3 covers 13 residues. Germline CDR1 and CDR2: SGHTA and FQGNSA.

This clonotype was detected a few times. The J gene is TRBJ2-7, the V gene TRBV11-2; D gene unclear. Trimming cost V 0 bases and J 5 bases, with 8 bases left between them. The CDR3 is 13 residues long. Looked up from germline, CDR1 is SGHAT and CDR2 is FQNNGV. The CDR3 sequence: CASSLDWENEQYF. Written as DNA, the CDR3 is TGTGCCAGCAGCTTAGATTGGGAAAACGAGCAGTACTTC. Full variable domain (rest looked up from reference TRBV11-2 and TRBJ2-7): EAGVAQSPRYKIIEKRQSVAFWCNPISGHATLYWYQQILGQGPKLLIQFQNNGVVDDSQLPKDRFSAERLKGVDSTLKIQPAKLEDSAVYLCASSLDWENEQYFGPGTRLTVT.

This sequence joins TRBV7-8 and TRBJ1-3; D unclear. CDR3 length: 16 amino acids. CDR1 and CDR2 (germline): SGHVS, FQNEAQ. The V end was cut by 4 bases, the J end by 0 bases, with 13 bases between. CDR3 amino acids: CASSSSGRRSGNTIYF. The CDR3 coding sequence is TGTGCCAGCAGCTCAAGCGGGCGCCGCTCTGGAAACACCATATATTTT.

In its sample, this clonotype was seen a few times. This chain connects TRBV7-9 to TRBJ1-2; D may be TRBD1 (5 bases). The V end was cut by 0 bases, the J end by 6 bases, with 11 bases between. The germline V gene encodes CDR1 SEHNR and CDR2 FQNEAQ (reference sequence). The CDR3 has 14 residues. The CDR3 DNA follows: TGTGCCAGCAGCTTAGCAGGCAGGGAGAATGGCTACACCTTC. It translates to CASSLAGRENGYTF.

This clonotype has only a few counts. This chain links TRBV9 with TRBJ2-5; 8 positions agree with TRBD2. CDR1 and CDR2 from the germline V gene are SGDLS and YYNGEE. With V trimmed by 1 base and J by 5 bases, 4 bases remained unmatched. This CDR3 comprises 14 residues. The CDR3 is CASSVRTGGETQYF. CDR3 sequence (DNA): TGTGCCAGCAGCGTAAGGACGGGGGGGGAGACCCAGTACTTC.

This clonotype has a handful of counts. V usage is TRBV2 and J usage is TRBJ1-6; D is uncertain. This CDR3 is built from 16 residues. Germline V gene lookup returns CDR1 SNHLY and CDR2 FYNNEI. V lost 6 bases, J lost 5 bases, and 17 bases lay in between. The CDR3 sequence is CASSRAEAANNSPLHF. The CDR3 region has the DNA TGTGCCAGCAGCAGAGCGGAGGCAGCTAATAATTCACCCCTCCACTTT.

The chain uses TRBV12-3 or TRBV12-4 and TRBJ1-2; D is uncertain. V shed 6 bases and J shed 4 bases, with 15 bases lying between them. CDR3 size: 14 residues. CDR3 sequence reads: CASSLTRGPYGYTF. In nucleotides, the CDR3 is TGTGCCAGCAGCTTGACGAGAGGACCCTATGGCTACACCTTC.

This clonotype has only a few counts. V and J are TRBV4-2 and TRBJ1-6; the match to TRBD1 covers 8 bases. Germline CDR1 LGHNA, CDR2 YNFKEQ. The CDR3 is 17 residues long. The junction had 5 bases not matched to a gene; V was cut back by 4 bases and J by 0 bases. Here the CDR3 DNA reads TGTGCCAGCAGCCCGGGACAGGCGATCTCCTATAATTCACCCCTCCACTTT. Amino acids: CASSPGQAISYNSPLHF.

V and J are TRBV6-5 and TRBJ2-3, with D uncertain. Germline V gene sequence: CDR1 MNHEY, CDR2 SVGAGI. Deletions cut 6 bases from V and 0 bases from J, with 4 bases between. The CDR3 consists of 12 residues. The CDR3 sequence is CASSMSTDTQYF. CDR3 DNA sequence: TGTGCCAGCAGCATGAGCACAGATACGCAGTATTTT.

The gene calls are TRBV6-5 and TRBJ2-7; 10 nucleotides line up with TRBD1. The V gene end was trimmed by 0 bases and the J gene end by 6 bases; junction bases not matched to a gene: 5. This CDR3 spans 15 amino acids. In germline, CDR1 is MNHEY, CDR2 SVGAGI. The CDR3 loop reads CASSYSATGGIEQYF. CDR3 bases: TGTGCCAGCAGTTACTCAGCGACAGGGGGCATCGAGCAGTACTTC.